These 5 T cell receptor beta chains came from one sample sequenced in a study of blood T cell repertoires in COVID-19. Here immunoSEQ multiplex PCR was the method, and the copy in TCRdb shows in-frame clones only, minus some. The sample consists of some 190,000 clones, about nine tenths of them appearing once. Material: peripheral blood. These receptors were obtained from a man between 25 and 39 years old with acute or convalescent COVID-19.

The count of this clone is one. The rearrangement links TRBV18 to TRBJ2-2; weak D call: TRBD2 (5 bases). Germline V gene sequence: CDR1 KGHSH, CDR2 LQKENI. This CDR3 spans 16 amino acids. V was trimmed by 3 bases and J by 5 bases, leaving 16 bases between them. Here the CDR3 DNA reads TGTGCCAGCTCACCCCTAGAGGGTTCGAGGACCGGGGAGCTGTTTTTT. Translated, it gives CASSPLEGSRTGELFF.

The chain joins TRBV5-1 to TRBJ2-5; the D gene could be TRBD1 or TRBD2 (10 bases each). V was cut by 4 bases and J by 1 base, with 26 bases left in between. This CDR3 comprises 19 residues. Per the germline V gene, CDR1 is SGHRS and CDR2 is YFSETQ. CDR3 DNA: TGCGCCAGCAGCCGACAGGGGGCGAGACTAGCGGGCGGCCAAGAGACCCAGTACTTC. Amino acid sequence: CASSRQGARLAGGQETQYF.

The chain has TRBV9 and TRBJ2-1; 9 nucleotides agree with TRBD2. Germline values: CDR1 SGDLS, CDR2 YYNGEE. The CDR3 length is 14 residues. V gave up 0 bases and J gave up 7 bases; unmatched junction bases: 2. CDR3 coding DNA: TGTGCCAGCAGCGTAGGGACTAGCGTAAATGAGCAGTTCTTC. This encodes CASSVGTSVNEQFF.

Note on this clone: Other DNA sequences in the sample encode the same CDR3. This chain links TRBV6-1 with TRBJ2-3; TRBD2 aligns across 10 bases. CDR3 length equals 16 residues. Looked up from germline, CDR1 is MNHNS and CDR2 is SASEGT. V lost 2 bases and J lost 1; bases outside the gene matches: 3. The CDR3: CASSEPSGGRTDTQYF. The CDR3 DNA sequence: TGTGCCAGCAGTGAACCTAGCGGGGGCCGCACAGATACGCAGTATTTT.

The count of this clone is one. The chain recombines TRBV7-3 with TRBJ1-1; 12 nucleotides agree with TRBD1. The germline V gene encodes CDR1 SGHTA and CDR2 FQGTGA. With 2 bases clipped from V and 5 bases from J, the junction kept 6 bases outside the gene matches. There are 16 residues in the CDR3. CDR3 sequence: CASSLFGGQGATEAFF. Written as DNA, the CDR3 is TGTGCCAGCAGCTTATTTGGGGGACAGGGGGCGACTGAAGCTTTCTTT.